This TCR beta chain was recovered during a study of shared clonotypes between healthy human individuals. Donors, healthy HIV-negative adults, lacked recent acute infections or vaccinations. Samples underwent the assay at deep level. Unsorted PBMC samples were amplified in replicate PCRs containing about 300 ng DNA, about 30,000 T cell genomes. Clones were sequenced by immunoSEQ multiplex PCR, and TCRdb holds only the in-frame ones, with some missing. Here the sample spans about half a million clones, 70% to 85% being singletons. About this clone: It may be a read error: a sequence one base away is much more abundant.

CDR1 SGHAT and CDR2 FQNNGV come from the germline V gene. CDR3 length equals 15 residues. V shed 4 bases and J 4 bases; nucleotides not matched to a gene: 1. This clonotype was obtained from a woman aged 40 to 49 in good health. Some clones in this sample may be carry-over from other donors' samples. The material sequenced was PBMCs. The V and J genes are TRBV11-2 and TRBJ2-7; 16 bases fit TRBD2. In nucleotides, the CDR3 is TGTGCCAGCAGCTCGGGACTAGCGGGAGGGTACGAGCAGTACTTC. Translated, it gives CASSSGLAGGYEQYF. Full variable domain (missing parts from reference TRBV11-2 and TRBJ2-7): EAGVAQSPRYKIIEKRQSVAFWCNPISGHATLYWYQQILGQGPKLLIQFQNNGVVDDSQLPKDRFSAERLKGVDSTLKIQPAKLEDSAVYLCASSSGLAGGYEQYFGPGTRLTVT.